Here is one T cell receptor beta chain with its context. The CDR3 extends over 14 amino acids. The V and J ends lost 5 bases and 4 bases, in that order; junction bases with no gene match: 5. Germline V gene data show CDR1 as SNHLY and CDR2 as FYNNEI. Original data processing: From reference gene primer amplification, estimates of nucleated cell counts were derived. Method: immunoSEQ multiplex PCR; TCRdb's copy keeps in-frame clones and lacks some. For V, J and clone size, that table is used; D and trimming come from the DNA. The sample holds tens of thousands of clones, about nine tenths seen once. The record originates from a study of blood T cell repertoires in COVID-19. Whole-study context: The United States, Italy and Spain were the sources of the acute and convalescent COVID-19 samples.

Sequences were obtained from peripheral blood. This clonotype originated in an elderly woman with active or convalescent COVID-19. This chain joins TRBV2 and TRBJ1-3; the match to TRBD1 covers 7 bases. The DNA for the CDR3 is TGTGCCAGCAGTCCCGGGACAGCAGGAAACACCATATATTTT. As protein: CASSPGTAGNTIYF.